This TCR beta chain derives from a study of CD8+CD57+ T cells in acquired aplastic anemia. Findings of the study overall: Sharing between patients and controls was observed for twenty-nine CD8+ CDR3 sequences.

Regarding this clonotype: Its antigen is unidentified.

Germline V gene sequence: CDR1 ENHRY, CDR2 SYGVKD. The CDR3 spans 12 residues. The germline V and J ends were trimmed by 5 bases and 3 bases, with 5 bases remaining between them. Researchers used genomic DNA as the template to profile TCR beta VDJ and CDR3. TCRdb re-called the reads through MiXCR, storing one row per CDR3 protein. The sample yields 150,000 to 200,000 distinct CDR3 sequences, 64% seen once. Sequenced material: sorted CD4+, CD8+, or CD8+CD57+ T cells (not recorded which) from PBMCs. The sequence was collected from a human donor with severe aplastic anemia or a healthy control (not recorded which). The J gene is TRBJ1-5, the V gene TRBV10-3, with D unclear. CDR3 region: CAISPVNQPQHF. CDR3 nucleotides: TGTGCCATCAGTCCAGTCAATCAGCCCCAGCATTTT.